This TCR beta chain was identified during a study of T cells after posttransplantation cyclophosphamide. In this sample, this clone turned up once. The antigen is unknown. Method: immunoSEQ multiplex PCR; TCRdb's copy keeps in-frame clones and lacks some. The sample holds about 9,600 clones; over 75% are singletons and the top ten take roughly a quarter. Germline V gene data show CDR1 as SGHKS and CDR2 as YYEKEE (reference sequence). This CDR3 spans 14 amino acids. V lost 4 bases, J lost 10 bases, and 6 bases stayed unmatched. Control samples came 1 year after myeloablative marrow transplants with methotrexate plus calcineurin inhibitor. Whole-study results and caveats: Later blood repertoires were often dominated by clones from the donor CD8+ memory compartment. Recipient CMV seropositivity and CMV reactivation strongly tracked TRB clonality. TRB overlap between skin or GI tissue T cells and blood was limited.

J is TRBJ1-6 and V is TRBV5-5; 9 bases agree with TRBD1. The TCR was taken from a male patient aged 25-45 years who received an allogeneic stem cell transplant from an unrelated donor, was CMV-positive, and had no GVHD. The graft donor may account for some of the T cells. The sequencing here drew on PBMCs, taken after an allogeneic stem cell transplant with a calcineurin inhibitor and methotrexate. This CDR3 reads CASSRDRVLSPLHF. In nucleotides, the CDR3 is TGTGCCAGCAGCCGGGACAGGGTATTGTCACCCCTCCACTTT.